One sample yielded the 21 T cell receptor beta chains listed below, sequenced in a study of T cell responses to AZD1222 COVID-19 vaccine. Some clones are missing from TCRdb's copy, which holds only in-frame ones; the method was immunoSEQ multiplex PCR. The table records about 150,000 clones, roughly 90% of them present only once. Sample: peripheral blood, taken on day 0 of AZD1222 vaccination. Every receptor here comes from an adult in good health.

The chain has TRBV7-9 and TRBJ2-7; D is undetermined. The CDR3 has 15 amino acids. Germline lookup yields CDR1 SEHNR and CDR2 FQNEAQ (reference sequence). Trimming took off 5 bases at V and 9 bases at J, with 23 bases between the two ends. The CDR3 spells CASSTFKVETYWQYF. As DNA, the CDR3 is TGTGCCAGCAGCACTTTTAAGGTAGAGACCTACTGGCAGTACTTC.

The V gene is TRBV7-3, the J gene TRBJ1-5, with D tentatively TRBD1 (5 bases). The germline V gene has CDR1 SGHTA and CDR2 FQGTGA. The CDR3 is made up of 17 amino acids. V lost 5 bases to trimming and J lost 0 bases, with 17 bases between them. CDR3 sequence: CASSHRRGLYSNQPQHF. The CDR3 region has the DNA TGTGCCAGCAGCCACCGACGGGGACTTTATAGCAATCAGCCCCAGCATTTT.

J is TRBJ1-1 and V is TRBV7-3; 8 bases fit TRBD1. Germline values: CDR1 SGHTA, CDR2 FQGTGA. Germline trimming cut 1 base from V and 0 bases from J; bases unmatched to any gene: 7. This CDR3 has 17 amino acids. The CDR3 region is CASSLRGQGALNTEAFF. The CDR3 DNA sequence: TGTGCCAGCAGCTTAAGAGGGCAGGGGGCTCTGAACACTGAAGCTTTCTTT.

The chain carries TRBV19 and TRBJ2-2, with 9 bases identical to TRBD1. The CDR3 is 19 amino acids. Looked up from germline, CDR1 is LNHDA and CDR2 is SQIVND (reference sequence). J was trimmed by 0 bases and V by 6 bases; bases with no gene match: 14. CDR3 nucleotide sequence: TGTGCCAGTAGCCGGCCGGGGACAGGGTCACTAGCGAACACCGGGGAGCTGTTTTTT. Its protein product is CASSRPGTGSLANTGELFF.

V and J are TRBV19 and TRBJ2-3; TRBD2 agrees at 12 bases. Germline trimming cut 4 bases from V and 5 bases from J; bases unmatched to any gene: 4. CDR3 size: 15 residues. CDR1 and CDR2 (germline): LNHDA, SQIVND (reference sequence). The CDR3 bases are TGTGCCAGTAGTACTAGCGGGGGGGCGGTAGATACGCAGTATTTT. It yields the protein CASSTSGGAVDTQYF.

V and J are TRBV12-3 or TRBV12-4 and TRBJ1-1; D not certain. The CDR3 is made up of 13 amino acids. V gave up 5 bases and J gave up 2 bases, with 9 bases separating them. The CDR3, as DNA: TGTGCCAGCAGTCTACACGCAAACACTGAAGCTTTCTTT. It yields the protein CASSLHANTEAFF.

J is TRBJ1-3 and V is TRBV4-2, with a possible D match to TRBD1 (5 bases). Germline V gives CDR1 LGHNA, CDR2 YNFKEQ. The V end lost 3 bases, the J end lost 7 bases, and 19 bases lay between the germline ends. CDR3 length: 16 amino acids. This CDR3 reads CASSHLGEQATNTIYF. The CDR3 DNA sequence: TGTGCCAGCAGCCATCTGGGGGAGCAGGCGACGAACACCATATATTTT.

V usage is TRBV5-1 and J usage is TRBJ2-7, with a weak D call TRBD1 (5 bases). The germline V gene has CDR1 SGHRS and CDR2 YFSETQ. Deletions cut 0 bases from V and 7 bases from J, with 5 bases between. CDR3 size: 11 residues. CDR3 protein: CASSLGQEQYF. CDR3 nucleotide sequence: TGCGCCAGCAGCTTGGGACAGGAGCAGTACTTC.

V is TRBV30 and J is TRBJ2-7; possibly TRBD1 for D (5 bases). Between the trimmed V and J ends, which lost 5 bases and 3 bases, there was a span of 11 bases. This CDR3 has 12 residues. Germline CDR1 is GTSNPN and CDR2 is SVGIG (reference sequence). The CDR3 coding sequence is TGTGCCTGGCAACCCGACAGCTACGAGCAGTACTTC. Translated: CAWQPDSYEQYF.

The rearrangement links TRBV28 to TRBJ1-6; 8 bases line up with TRBD1. Trimming at V came to 6 bases and at J to 4 bases, leaving 11 bases not matched to a gene. The CDR3 runs to 17 residues. Germline CDR1 MDHEN, CDR2 SYDVKM. CDR3 region: CASSPPGGAGYNSPLHF. CDR3 nucleotides: TGTGCCAGCAGCCCCCCAGGGGGCGCGGGTTATAATTCACCCCTCCACTTT.

This chain connects TRBV7-9 to TRBJ1-1, with D unclear. V was trimmed by 2 bases and J by 1 base, leaving 8 bases between them. Germline V CDR1 and CDR2: SEHNR, FQNEAQ (reference sequence). This CDR3 contains 14 residues. Here the CDR3 reads CASSLLLPNTEAFF. CDR3 bases: TGTGCCAGCAGCTTATTGCTACCGAACACTGAAGCTTTCTTT.

The rearrangement uses TRBV5-6 and TRBJ2-3, with TRBD1 as a possible D gene (6 bases). CDR3 length: 17 residues. With 3 bases removed from V and 1 base from J, the gap between germline ends came to 18 bases. CDR1 is SGHDT, CDR2 YYEEEE, per germline. CDR3 in amino acids: CASSSRSRTARTDTQYF. In nucleotides, the CDR3 is TGTGCCAGCAGCTCGCGCTCGAGGACAGCCCGCACAGATACGCAGTATTTT.

The rearrangement links TRBV5-1 to TRBJ1-1, with TRBD1 as a possible D gene (5 bases). The germline V and J ends were trimmed by 5 bases and 5 bases, with 7 bases remaining between them. The CDR3 has 11 residues. CDR1 and CDR2 (germline): SGHRS, YFSETQ. The CDR3 is CASSRQTEAFF. In DNA form, the CDR3 reads TGCGCCAGCAGTCGACAGACTGAAGCTTTCTTT.

V and J are TRBV19 and TRBJ1-2, with 7 bases lining up with TRBD1. Trimming took 4 bases from V and 1 from J; bases not matched to a gene: 6. This CDR3 has 15 amino acids. Germline CDR1 and CDR2: LNHDA and SQIVND (reference sequence). Here the CDR3 DNA reads TGTGCCAGTAGTACCCCGGGACAGCTTAACTATGGCTACACCTTC. Protein sequence: CASSTPGQLNYGYTF. The variable domain in full, with the rest retrieved from reference TRBV19 and TRBJ1-2, is DGGITQSPKYLFRKEGQNVTLSCEQNLNHDAMYWYRQDPGQGLRLIYYSQIVNDFQKGDIAEGYSVSREKKESFPLTVTSAQKNPTAFYLCASSTPGQLNYGYTFGSGTRLTVV.

V usage is TRBV7-8 and J usage is TRBJ1-2; the D gene is possibly TRBD1 (6 bases). Per the germline V gene, CDR1 is SGHVS and CDR2 is FQNEAQ. This CDR3 is 13 amino acids long. V dropped 1 base and J dropped 6 bases, with 9 bases sitting between them. CDR3 residues: CASSLDRVDGYTF. For the CDR3, the DNA is TGTGCCAGCAGCTTAGACAGGGTGGATGGCTACACCTTC.

The chain joins TRBV18 to TRBJ2-1; 8 bases are a match to TRBD2. In germline, CDR1 is KGHSH, CDR2 LQKENI. The trim removed 5 bases at V and 9 bases at J, leaving 9 bases unmatched. The CDR3 loop spans 14 amino acids. CDR3 DNA: TGTGCCAGCTCATCAGCGGGAGTTCGGTCTGAGCAGTTCTTC. Its protein is CASSSAGVRSEQFF.

V gene TRBV4-1 combines with J gene TRBJ2-7, with unresolved D. The V gene's germline CDR1 is MGHRA and CDR2 YSYEKL. CDR3 size: 14 residues. V was pared by 3 bases and J by 3 bases, with 12 bases between. In DNA form, the CDR3 reads TGCGCCAGCAGCCATACCGGGCCCCTCTACGAGCAGTACTTC. Translating it yields CASSHTGPLYEQYF.

The chain combines TRBV4-3 with TRBJ2-3; TRBD1 might be the D (5 bases). CDR3 length equals 16 residues. V was pared by 0 bases and J by 2 bases, with 12 bases between. Germline CDR1 reads LGHNA; CDR2 reads YSLEER. The CDR3 DNA is TGCGCCAGCAGCCAAGACAAGGGGCGCCTCACAGATACGCAGTATTTT. Translation: CASSQDKGRLTDTQYF.

This clone was detected once. The V gene is TRBV24-1, the J gene TRBJ2-3, with TRBD2 matching over 10 bases. In germline, CDR1 is KGHDR, CDR2 SFDVKD. The CDR3 runs to 14 residues. Trimming cost V 12 bases and J 4 bases; bases outside gene matches: 9. The CDR3 is CASSGGLASDTQYF. The CDR3 region has the DNA TGTGCCTCTAGCGGGGGTCTAGCATCAGATACGCAGTATTTT.

The chain recombines TRBV27 with TRBJ1-5; D uncertain. CDR3 length equals 13 residues. Trimming pared 5 bases from V and 4 bases from J, leaving 9 bases between. Germline CDR1 and CDR2: MNHEY and SMNVEV (reference sequence). The DNA of the CDR3 is TGTGCCAGCAGTACGACTGAAAATCAGCCCCAGCATTTT. Its protein product is CASSTTENQPQHF.

This clone has a handful of counts. This chain links TRBV5-6 with TRBJ2-4; TRBD2 agrees at 7 bases. The J segment lost 3 bases and the V segment lost 0 bases, leaving 9 bases of the junction unmatched. The germline gives CDR1 SGHDT, CDR2 YYEEEE. There are 17 residues in the CDR3. CDR3 sequence reads: CASSLVGVLADKNIQYF. The CDR3 region has the DNA TGTGCCAGCAGCTTGGTGGGGGTTCTAGCGGACAAAAACATTCAGTACTTC.